These T cell receptor delta chains were read from a single sample in a study of Vδ1+ human thymocytes. TCRdb re-called the multiplex PCR reads via CATT. There are 20,000 to 25,000 delta-chain clones in the sample; 25% to 30% occur only once, and 1.6% lies in the top ten. The sequencing input was Vdelta1+ gamma-delta thymocytes from the thymus. These receptors were taken from a boy under two years old who had congenital heart surgery. Each CDR3 is given with its conserved first and last residue. D genes are given only for firm matches. The size entry is marked missing in some rows and otherwise reads once, few, many or a size class.

clone size: .; J gene: TRDJ1; D gene: TRDD3; V gene: TRDV1; CDR3 length: 18; CDR3 DNA: TGTGCTCTTGGGGAACTAGTGTCCTACAAGGGGGATATCCTGAAACTCATCTTT; CDR3 protein: CALGELVSYKGDILKLIF
clone size: once; J gene: TRDJ2; D gene: TRDD3; V gene: TRDV1; CDR3 length: 24; CDR3 DNA: TGTGCTCTTGGGGAATCGGTTTGGTCCCCCCTTACTGGGGACCCTGGGGCTTTGACAGCACAACTCTTCTTT; CDR3 protein: CALGESVWSPLTGDPGALTAQLFF
clone size: few; J gene: TRDJ2; D gene: .; V gene: TRDV1; CDR3 length: 11; CDR3 DNA: TGTGCTCTTGGGGAACAAGCACAACTCTTCTTT; CDR3 protein: CALGEQAQLFF
clone size: few; J gene: TRDJ1; D gene: .; V gene: TRDV1; CDR3 length: 26; CDR3 DNA: TGTGCTCTTGGGCCAGGTGGAAAGAGAAGCCCCTACCCCGGTGTTACTAAGGTGGGGGTTAACGATAAACTCATCTTT; CDR3 protein: CALGPGGKRSPYPGVTKVGVNDKLIF
clone size: .; J gene: TRDJ1; D gene: .; V gene: TRDV1; CDR3 length: 20; CDR3 DNA: TGTGCTCTTGGGGAGACCTTTTTTAGGCCTCATAACCGATACACCGATAAACTCATCTTT; CDR3 protein: CALGETFFRPHNRYTDKLIF
clone size: many; J gene: TRDJ1; D gene: TRDD3; V gene: TRDV1; CDR3 length: 19; CDR3 DNA: TGTGCTCTTGGGGACCTAACGACTGGGGGATACCCCCGCACCGATAAACTCATCTTT; CDR3 protein: CALGDLTTGGYPRTDKLIF
clone size: .; J gene: TRDJ1; D gene: TRDD3; V gene: TRDV1; CDR3 length: 17; CDR3 DNA: TGTGCTCTTGGGGTGACCCGGTACTGGGGGGTAACCGATAAACTCATCTTT; CDR3 protein: CALGVTRYWGVTDKLIF
clone size: .; J gene: TRDJ1; D gene: .; V gene: TRDV1; CDR3 length: 15; CDR3 DNA: TGTGCTCTTGGGGAAGACGTCACTCTGAAGGATAAACTCATCTTT; CDR3 protein: CALGEDVTLKDKLIF
clone size: .; J gene: TRDJ1; D gene: TRDD3; V gene: TRDV1; CDR3 length: 23; CDR3 DNA: TGTGCTCTTGGCCTTATTTTGGGGTCCAAGACCCCCGGGGGATCAGGGCCACCCGATAAACTCATCTTT; CDR3 protein: CALGLILGSKTPGGSGPPDKLIF
clone size: few; J gene: TRDJ1; D gene: .; V gene: TRDV1; CDR3 length: 19; CDR3 DNA: TGTGCTCTTGGGGAATCGCCCCGCCCATATAAACCGTACACCGATAAACTCATCTTT; CDR3 protein: CALGESPRPYKPYTDKLIF
clone size: few; J gene: TRDJ1; D gene: .; V gene: TRDV1; CDR3 length: 15; CDR3 DNA: TGTGCTCTTGGGGAACTCCCCACTGGCCCGTATAAACTCATCTTT; CDR3 protein: CALGELPTGPYKLIF
clone size: few; J gene: TRDJ1; D gene: TRDD3; V gene: TRDV1; CDR3 length: 22; CDR3 DNA: TGTGCTCTTGGGGAGGGTGTTCCTCCTTACTGGGGGATTAGGTGGTACACCGATAAACTCATCTTT; CDR3 protein: CALGEGVPPYWGIRWYTDKLIF
clone size: .; J gene: TRDJ1; D gene: TRDD3; V gene: TRDV1; CDR3 length: 25; CDR3 DNA: TGTGCTCTTGGGGAACAATCAAACCGTCCACGTATACTGGGGGATCGGTCGATGTACACCGATAAACTCATCTTT; CDR3 protein: CALGEQSNRPRILGDRSMYTDKLIF
clone size: medium-sized; J gene: TRDJ1; D gene: .; V gene: TRDV1; CDR3 length: 14; CDR3 DNA: TGTGCTCTTGGGCCTCCCCTATGGGTACATAAACTCATCTTT; CDR3 protein: CALGPPLWVHKLIF
clone size: few; J gene: TRDJ1; D gene: .; V gene: TRDV1; CDR3 length: 22; CDR3 DNA: TGTGCTCTTGGGGATCCATTCCTTCCTACGAGTCACTGGGGGACAGACACCGATAAACTCATCTTT; CDR3 protein: CALGDPFLPTSHWGTDTDKLIF
clone size: .; J gene: TRDJ1; D gene: .; V gene: TRDV1; CDR3 length: 23; CDR3 DNA: TGTGCTCTTGGGGAACTTCCCATTTTCCTACCGACTGGGGGTCGGAGTGACACCGATAAACTCATCTTT; CDR3 protein: CALGELPIFLPTGGRSDTDKLIF
clone size: .; J gene: TRDJ1; D gene: .; V gene: TRDV1; CDR3 length: 15; CDR3 DNA: TGTGCTCTTGCACCGGCGGGGTGGGGGACCGATAAACTCATCTTT; CDR3 protein: CALAPAGWGTDKLIF
clone size: .; J gene: TRDJ1; D gene: TRDD3; V gene: TRDV1; CDR3 length: 22; CDR3 DNA: TGTGCTCTTGGGGTAGAGGGTACGCCCCATTCTGGGGGGACACCGTACACCGATAAACTCATCTTT; CDR3 protein: CALGVEGTPHSGGTPYTDKLIF